Described below is a single TCR beta chain sequence and its context. Authors' processing steps: Estimates of nucleated cell counts were drawn from the amplification of reference gene primers. The data were produced by immunoSEQ multiplex PCR, yet TCRdb's version contains in-frame clones alone and is incomplete. The V and J calls and clone size were taken over from that table, and D and trimming were inferred from the DNA. This table holds 85,000 to 130,000 clones, around 83% found once. The CDR3 has 13 amino acids. Germline CDR1 is MDHEN and CDR2 is SYDVKM. V lost 4 bases, J lost 4 bases, and 10 bases lay in between. This entry comes from a study of blood T cell repertoires in COVID-19. Study as a whole: Samples of COVID-19 (acute and convalescent) were obtained from the United States, Italy and Spain. T cells, B-cell-depleted T cells, or PBMCs supplied cDNA or gDNA.

Specimen: peripheral blood. This sequence originates from a woman aged 80 or over with active or convalescent COVID-19. The chain links TRBV28 to TRBJ1-2, with D unclear. CDR3 DNA: TGTGCCAGCAGTTCCTCAAATAGCTATGGCTACACCTTC. Amino acid sequence: CASSSSNSYGYTF.